These T cell receptor beta chains were read from a single sample in a study of T cells expressing NK-cell markers. With the 5' RACE reads reprocessed, TCRdb shows one record per CDR3 protein and no DNA. In total, the table holds 450,000 to 600,000 distinct CDR3 sequences. Sequenced: blood T cells: a sorted CD56 or NKG2C T cell subset, CD4+ or CD8+ T cells, or bulk PBMC T cells (not recorded which). Source of these receptors: a man aged 18-30 years in good health. The CDR3 runs from the conserved cysteine through the conserved F or W.

TRBV5-6	TRBJ2-7	CASSLELSTYEQYF
TRBV3-1	TRBJ1-2	CASSHQLVQGKFSDGYTF
TRBV21-1	TRBJ2-1	CASSNQKRLGWSYNEQFF
TRBV6-2/TRBV6-3	TRBJ2-1	CASSSTLAGVSYNEQFF
TRBV6-5	TRBJ2-4	CASSYSVGVAKNIQYF
TRBV10-3	TRBJ1-1	CAISPSLTGGNTEAFF
TRBV12-3/TRBV12-4	TRBJ2-2	CASTPQGQGNTGELFF
TRBV11-2	TRBJ2-1	CASSLVTGLAGGGDEQFF
TRBV4-1	TRBJ2-5	CASSPGTSVQETQYF
TRBV11-2	TRBJ2-5	CASRLMGTFETQYF
TRBV7-3	TRBJ2-7	CASSFLATGPLSSYEQYF
TRBV13	TRBJ1-1	CASSFGTPNTEAFF
TRBV7-2	TRBJ1-2	CASRPGQYGYTF
TRBV5-1	TRBJ2-2	CASIGGSDTGELFF
TRBV6-1	TRBJ1-2	CASTGLRGYTF
TRBV6-2/TRBV6-3	TRBJ2-7	CASSYSGTSGSREQYF
TRBV29-1	TRBJ2-5	CSVEGHRDGTQYF
TRBV12-3/TRBV12-4	TRBJ1-5	CASSADRGGRQPQHF
TRBV6-2/TRBV6-3	TRBJ2-1	CASSSTPDPQFF
TRBV20-1	TRBJ2-4	CSARVRGAKNIQYF
TRBV29-1	TRBJ1-2	CSVGTGKGYTF
TRBV9	TRBJ1-6	CASSVASRGPSFGSPLHF
TRBV24-1	TRBJ2-6	CATSDSISRAGANVLTF
TRBV18	TRBJ2-5	CASSPWAGRETQYF
TRBV5-5	TRBJ2-5	CASSTASFTSGLETQYF
TRBV12-3/TRBV12-4	TRBJ2-1	CASSLSVSSGVNEQFF
TRBV20-1	TRBJ2-1	CSARDAGLFPVEQFF
TRBV15	TRBJ2-1	CATSRDLVNYNEQFF
TRBV15	TRBJ2-3	CATSRVGTSGTDTQYF
TRBV11-2	TRBJ2-1	CASSPIAGVAPYNEQFF
TRBV9	TRBJ1-2	CASSLLGQGDYGYTF
TRBV30	TRBJ2-1	CAWSVPASPSYNEQFF
TRBV6-1	TRBJ2-2	CASSEAQLATAGELFF
TRBV4-3	TRBJ2-7	CASSQATGPETYEQYF
TRBV27	TRBJ2-3	CASSLGTSAKLADTQYF
TRBV12-3/TRBV12-4	TRBJ2-2	CASRSTFPGELFF
TRBV10-3	TRBJ2-7	CAISIQEGGPYEQYF
TRBV27	TRBJ2-7	CASSLLAARGEQYF
TRBV12-5	TRBJ2-7	CASGNNYEQYF
TRBV2	TRBJ2-1	CASSETPLASTYNEQFF
TRBV7-2	TRBJ1-5	CASSWDGGQPQHF
TRBV9	TRBJ2-3	CASSVGPAGGTDTQYF
TRBV5-6	TRBJ2-4	CASSLGSRIAKNIQYF
TRBV7-9	TRBJ2-1	CASSLLLAGGSYNEQFF
TRBV6-1	TRBJ2-3	CASSRRQGASTDTQYF